The rows below give T cell receptor beta chains drawn from one sample of a study of neoadjuvant anti-PD-1 for oral cavity cancer. The assay was immunoSEQ multiplex PCR, and TCRdb's table has in-frame clones only and misses some. The sample gives about 68,000 clones, 80% to 90% of which show up once; around 3.2% is in the top ten. The sample here was PBMCs, taken after nivolumab (anti-PD-1) treatment. All receptors derive from a person between 40 and 80 years old with oral cavity squamous cell carcinoma. Each CDR3 is given with its conserved first and last residue. Each record gives: V gene, J gene, D gene, clone size, CDR3 protein, CDR3 DNA. A D gene is named only where the DNA matches it firmly. Expanded clones are given a class, and other clones once, few, many or no size at all.

V: TRBV5-1; J: TRBJ1-5; D: NA; size: NA; CDR3: CASSLSPGQPNQPQHF; DNA: TGCGCCAGCAGCTTGTCGCCGGGACAACCCAATCAGCCCCAGCATTTT
V: TRBV4-1; J: TRBJ1-1; D: NA; size: NA; CDR3: CASSQSTEAFF; DNA: TGCGCCAGCAGCCAGAGCACTGAAGCTTTCTTT
V: TRBV6-1; J: TRBJ2-7; D: NA; size: NA; CDR3: CASSEGGSSLYEQYF; DNA: TGTGCCAGCAGTGAGGGGGGTAGCTCTCTTTACGAGCAGTACTTC
V: TRBV29-1; J: TRBJ1-1; D: NA; size: NA; CDR3: CSVEGGGTEAFF; DNA: TGCAGCGTTGAGGGGGGGGGCACTGAAGCTTTCTTT
V: TRBV30; J: TRBJ2-1; D: NA; size: NA; CDR3: CAWSVRVGYEQFF; DNA: TGTGCCTGGAGTGTAAGGGTGGGGTATGAGCAGTTCTTC
V: TRBV5-1; J: TRBJ2-1; D: TRBD2; size: NA; CDR3: CASSLAVTSTYNEQFF; DNA: TGCGCCAGCAGCTTGGCCGTGACTAGCACGTACAATGAGCAGTTCTTC
V: TRBV4-1; J: TRBJ2-4; D: NA; size: NA; CDR3: CASSQEAIQYF; DNA: TGCGCCAGCAGCCAAGAGGCCATTCAGTACTTC
V: TRBV19; J: TRBJ2-7; D: NA; size: NA; CDR3: CASTMGRGSFHEQYF; DNA: TGTGCCAGTACCATGGGCAGGGGATCCTTTCACGAGCAGTACTTC
V: TRBV11-1; J: TRBJ2-2; D: NA; size: NA; CDR3: CASSKVGRGIGELFF; DNA: TGTGCCAGCAGCAAAGTAGGGAGAGGTATCGGGGAGCTGTTTTTT
V: TRBV2; J: TRBJ2-6; D: NA; size: NA; CDR3: CASSSYSGANVLTF; DNA: TGTGCCAGCAGTTCCTACTCTGGGGCCAACGTCCTGACTTTC
V: TRBV19; J: TRBJ1-1; D: NA; size: once; CDR3: CASRDRYRGGAFF; DNA: TGTGCCAGCCGCGACAGATATCGCGGGGGAGCTTTCTTT
V: TRBV30; J: TRBJ2-7; D: TRBD1; size: NA; CDR3: CAWSVGDRGHFGYEQYF; DNA: TGTGCCTGGAGTGTAGGGGACAGGGGGCATTTTGGATACGAGCAGTACTTC
V: TRBV9; J: TRBJ2-2; D: TRBD1; size: NA; CDR3: CASSVVGQGISGELFF; DNA: TGTGCCAGCAGCGTAGTGGGACAGGGGATATCCGGGGAGCTGTTTTTT
V: TRBV30; J: TRBJ1-4; D: NA; size: NA; CDR3: CAWSGPQANEKLFF; DNA: TGTGCCTGGAGTGGCCCACAGGCTAATGAAAAACTGTTTTTT
V: TRBV6-1; J: TRBJ2-7; D: NA; size: NA; CDR3: CASSFEQRYEQYF; DNA: TGTGCCAGCAGTTTTGAACAGCGATACGAGCAGTACTTC
V: TRBV6-6; J: TRBJ2-1; D: NA; size: NA; CDR3: CASSARLEIAYNEQFF; DNA: TGTGCCAGCAGTGCGCGTTTAGAGATCGCCTACAATGAGCAGTTCTTC
V: TRBV10-1; J: TRBJ2-1; D: NA; size: NA; CDR3: CASSEPGLDEQFF; DNA: TGCGCCAGCAGTGAACCAGGCTTAGATGAGCAGTTCTTC
V: TRBV6-5; J: TRBJ2-7; D: NA; size: NA; CDR3: CASSSPGVGEQYF; DNA: TGTGCCAGCAGTTCCCCCGGGGTCGGCGAGCAGTACTTC
V: TRBV6-5; J: TRBJ1-2; D: NA; size: NA; CDR3: CASSQPEGWGGYTF; DNA: TGTGCCAGCAGCCAGCCCGAGGGATGGGGTGGCTACACCTTC
V: TRBV5-1; J: TRBJ2-7; D: TRBD2; size: NA; CDR3: CASRAGASYEQYF; DNA: TGCGCCAGCAGGGCGGGAGCGTCCTACGAGCAGTACTTC
V: TRBV7-2; J: TRBJ2-2; D: TRBD2; size: NA; CDR3: CASSFLAGLAGELFF; DNA: TGTGCCAGCAGTTTTTTAGCGGGGCTCGCCGGGGAGCTGTTTTTT
V: TRBV30; J: TRBJ1-2; D: NA; size: NA; CDR3: CAWSRPNQSYGYTF; DNA: TGTGCCTGGAGTCGACCGAATCAGTCCTATGGCTACACCTTC
V: TRBV6-1; J: TRBJ2-5; D: NA; size: NA; CDR3: CASSEPSGRGGGTQYF; DNA: TGTGCCAGCAGTGAACCCTCCGGACGGGGTGGGGGGACCCAGTACTTC
V: TRBV7-9; J: TRBJ1-1; D: NA; size: NA; CDR3: CASSRGLEAFF; DNA: TGTGCCAGCAGCCGCGGACTAGAAGCTTTCTTT
V: TRBV6-1; J: TRBJ1-2; D: NA; size: NA; CDR3: CASSATGLAGSYGYTF; DNA: TGTGCCAGCAGTGCCACGGGGCTCGCGGGGAGCTATGGCTACACCTTC
V: TRBV30; J: TRBJ2-7; D: NA; size: NA; CDR3: CAWGRGVQNYEQYF; DNA: TGTGCCTGGGGAAGGGGCGTGCAGAATTACGAGCAGTACTTC
V: TRBV5-1; J: TRBJ2-5; D: TRBD1; size: NA; CDR3: CASSLPGTAQETQYF; DNA: TGCGCCAGCAGCTTGCCTGGGACAGCCCAAGAGACCCAGTACTTC
V: TRBV28; J: TRBJ2-3; D: TRBD2; size: NA; CDR3: CASSLWTSGSADTQYF; DNA: TGTGCCAGCAGTTTATGGACTAGCGGGAGTGCAGATACGCAGTATTTT
V: TRBV10-3; J: TRBJ2-4; D: TRBD1; size: NA; CDR3: CAIRGQGTGIQYF; DNA: TGTGCCATCAGGGGACAGGGAACGGGGATTCAGTACTTC
V: TRBV6-5; J: TRBJ1-6; D: TRBD1; size: NA; CDR3: CASSYSPTGQAAALHF; DNA: TGTGCCAGCAGTTACTCTCCAACGGGACAGGCCGCGGCCCTCCACTTT
V: TRBV6-5; J: TRBJ2-1; D: TRBD2; size: few; CDR3: CASSLTSGSNNEQFF; DNA: TGTGCCAGCAGCCTTACTAGCGGGAGTAACAATGAGCAGTTCTTC
V: TRBV11-2; J: TRBJ2-7; D: TRBD2; size: NA; CDR3: CASRWTSGNSYEQYF; DNA: TGTGCCAGCAGGTGGACTAGCGGGAACTCCTACGAGCAGTACTTC
V: TRBV6-1; J: TRBJ1-5; D: TRBD1; size: NA; CDR3: CASATGMEGQPQHF; DNA: TGTGCCAGCGCGACAGGGATGGAAGGGCAGCCCCAGCATTTT